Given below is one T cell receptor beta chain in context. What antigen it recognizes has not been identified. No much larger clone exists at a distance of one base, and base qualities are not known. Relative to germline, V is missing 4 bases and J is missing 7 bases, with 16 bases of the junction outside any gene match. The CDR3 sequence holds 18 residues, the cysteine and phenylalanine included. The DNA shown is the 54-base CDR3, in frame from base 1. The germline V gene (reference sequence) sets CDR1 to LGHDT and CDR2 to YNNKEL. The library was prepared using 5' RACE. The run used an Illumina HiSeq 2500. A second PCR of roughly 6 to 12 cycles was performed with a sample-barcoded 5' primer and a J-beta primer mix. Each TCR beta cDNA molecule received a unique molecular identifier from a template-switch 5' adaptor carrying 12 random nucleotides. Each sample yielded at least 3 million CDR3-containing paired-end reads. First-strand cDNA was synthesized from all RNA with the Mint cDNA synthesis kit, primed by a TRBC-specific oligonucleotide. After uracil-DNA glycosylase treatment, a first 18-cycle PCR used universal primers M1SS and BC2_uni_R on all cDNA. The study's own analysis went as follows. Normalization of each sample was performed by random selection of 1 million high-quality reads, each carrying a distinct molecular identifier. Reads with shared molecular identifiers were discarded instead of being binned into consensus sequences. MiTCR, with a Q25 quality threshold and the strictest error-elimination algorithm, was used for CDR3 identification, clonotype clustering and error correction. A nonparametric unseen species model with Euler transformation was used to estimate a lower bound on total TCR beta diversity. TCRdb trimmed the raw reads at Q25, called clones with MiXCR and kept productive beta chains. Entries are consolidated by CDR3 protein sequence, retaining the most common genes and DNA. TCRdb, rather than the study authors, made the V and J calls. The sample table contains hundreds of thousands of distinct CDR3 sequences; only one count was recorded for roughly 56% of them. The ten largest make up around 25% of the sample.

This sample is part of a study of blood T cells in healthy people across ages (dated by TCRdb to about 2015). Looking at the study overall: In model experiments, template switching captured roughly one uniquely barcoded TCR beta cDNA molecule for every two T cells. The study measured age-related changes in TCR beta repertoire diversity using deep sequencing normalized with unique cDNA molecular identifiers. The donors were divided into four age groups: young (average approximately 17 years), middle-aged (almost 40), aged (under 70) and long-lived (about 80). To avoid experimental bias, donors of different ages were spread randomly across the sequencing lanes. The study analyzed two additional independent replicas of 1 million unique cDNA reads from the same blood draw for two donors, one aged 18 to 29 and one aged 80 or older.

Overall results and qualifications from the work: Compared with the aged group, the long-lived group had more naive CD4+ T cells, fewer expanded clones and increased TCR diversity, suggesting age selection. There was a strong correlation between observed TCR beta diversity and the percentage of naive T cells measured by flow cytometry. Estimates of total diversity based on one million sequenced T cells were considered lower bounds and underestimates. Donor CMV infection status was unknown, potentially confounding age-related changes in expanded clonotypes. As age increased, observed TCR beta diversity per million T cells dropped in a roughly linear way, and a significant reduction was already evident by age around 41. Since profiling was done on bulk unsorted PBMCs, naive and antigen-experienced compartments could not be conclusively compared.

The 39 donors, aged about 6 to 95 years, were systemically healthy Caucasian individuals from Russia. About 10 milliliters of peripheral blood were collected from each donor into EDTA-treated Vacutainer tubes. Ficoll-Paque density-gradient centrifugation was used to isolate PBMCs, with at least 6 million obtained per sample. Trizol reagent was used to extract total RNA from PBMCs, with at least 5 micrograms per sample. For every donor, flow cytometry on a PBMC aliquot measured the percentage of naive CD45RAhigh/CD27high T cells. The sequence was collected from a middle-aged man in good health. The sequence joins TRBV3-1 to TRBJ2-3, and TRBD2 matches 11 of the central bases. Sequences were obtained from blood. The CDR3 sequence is CASSPTSGSGRAVNTQYF. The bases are TGTGCCAGCAGCCCCACCTCGGGTAGCGGGAGGGCTGTAAATACGCAGTATTTT.